There are a few counts of the clone carrying this T cell receptor (beta chain). Its antigen is currently unknown. The record originates from a study of vaccination and CD4 T cells after COVID-19. About the study: The cells in question were stimulated using overlapping spike peptides derived from SARS-CoV-2, HCoV-NL63, HCoV-OC43 and HCoV-229E. Study-level findings and limits: The study found that a median around 86% of reactive clones in convalescent patients appeared only post-vaccination.

With the Oncomine TCR Beta short-read assay, DNA from cultured CD4+ T cells was sequenced. TCRdb reprocessed the PCR reads with MiXCR, giving one entry per CDR3 protein. The sample lists about 4,600 distinct CDR3 sequences; roughly 60% were seen once. Treatment described: approximately nine-day PBMC culture with coronavirus spike peptide pools or control peptides (ViraFEST assay). Those CD4+ T cells from the unexposed donor predate the COVID-19 pandemic (2011-2018). The cultures had half their medium swapped for fresh IL-2 medium on days 3 and 7. The probes, which were SARS-CoV-2 S/N and four cold-coronavirus spikes, were applied to unexposed-donor CD4+ T cells, cells permitting. This CDR3 is 13 amino acids long. Trimming removed 8 bases at V and 2 bases at J, with 12 bases between. Germline-derived CDR1 and CDR2 are MNHEY and SMNVEV (reference sequence).

The chain has TRBV27 and TRBJ2-5, with D maybe TRBD2 (5 bases). What was sequenced was CD4+ T cells from blood, cultured in vitro. The sequence was collected from a human donor in good health. The CDR3 region has the DNA TGTGCCAGCGGACGGAGCGGACAAGAGACCCAGTACTTC. Translating it yields CASGRSGQETQYF.